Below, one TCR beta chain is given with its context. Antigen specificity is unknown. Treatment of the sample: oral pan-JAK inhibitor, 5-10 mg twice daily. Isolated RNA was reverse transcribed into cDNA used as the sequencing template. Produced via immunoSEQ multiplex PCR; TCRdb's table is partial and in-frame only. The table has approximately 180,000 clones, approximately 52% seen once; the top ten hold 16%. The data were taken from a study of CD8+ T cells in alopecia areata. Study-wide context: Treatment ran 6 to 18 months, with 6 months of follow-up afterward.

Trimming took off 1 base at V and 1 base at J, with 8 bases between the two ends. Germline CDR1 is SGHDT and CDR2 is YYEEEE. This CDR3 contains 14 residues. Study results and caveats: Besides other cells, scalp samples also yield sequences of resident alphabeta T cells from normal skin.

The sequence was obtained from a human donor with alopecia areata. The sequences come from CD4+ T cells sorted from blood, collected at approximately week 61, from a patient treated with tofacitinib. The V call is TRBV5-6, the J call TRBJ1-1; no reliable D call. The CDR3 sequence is CASSLSNRNTEAFF. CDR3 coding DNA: TGTGCCAGCAGCTTGTCTAATCGGAACACTGAAGCTTTCTTT.